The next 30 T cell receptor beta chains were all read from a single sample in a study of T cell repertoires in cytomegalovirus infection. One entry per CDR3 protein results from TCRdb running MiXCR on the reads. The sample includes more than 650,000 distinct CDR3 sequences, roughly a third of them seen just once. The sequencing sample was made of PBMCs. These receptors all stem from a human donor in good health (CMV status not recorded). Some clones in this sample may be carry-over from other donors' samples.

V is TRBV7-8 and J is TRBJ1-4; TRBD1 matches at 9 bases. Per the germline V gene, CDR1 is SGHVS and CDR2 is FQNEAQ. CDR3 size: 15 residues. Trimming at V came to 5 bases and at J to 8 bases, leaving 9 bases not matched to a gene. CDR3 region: CASSPRDRADEKLFF. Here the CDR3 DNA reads TGTGCCAGCAGCCCCCGGGACAGGGCAGACGAAAAACTGTTTTTT. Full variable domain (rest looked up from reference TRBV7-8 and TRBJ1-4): GAGVSQSPRYKVAKRGQDVALRCDPISGHVSLFWYQQALGQGPEFLTYFQNEAQLDKSGLPSDRFFAERPEGSVSTLKIQRTQQEDSAVYLCASSPRDRADEKLFFGSGTQLSVL.

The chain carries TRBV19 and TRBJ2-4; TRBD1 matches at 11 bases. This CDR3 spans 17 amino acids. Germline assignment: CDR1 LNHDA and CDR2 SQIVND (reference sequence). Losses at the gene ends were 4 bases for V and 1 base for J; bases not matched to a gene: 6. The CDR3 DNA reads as TGTGCCAGTAGTAAGGACAGGGGGCTCAACGCCAAAAACATTCAGTACTTC. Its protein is CASSKDRGLNAKNIQYF.

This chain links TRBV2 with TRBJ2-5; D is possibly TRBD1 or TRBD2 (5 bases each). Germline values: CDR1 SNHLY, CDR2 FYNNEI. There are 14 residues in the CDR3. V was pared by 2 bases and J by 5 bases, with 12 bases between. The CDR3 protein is CASSERGWGETQYF. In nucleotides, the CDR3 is TGTGCCAGCAGTGAACGGGGTTGGGGGGAGACCCAGTACTTC.

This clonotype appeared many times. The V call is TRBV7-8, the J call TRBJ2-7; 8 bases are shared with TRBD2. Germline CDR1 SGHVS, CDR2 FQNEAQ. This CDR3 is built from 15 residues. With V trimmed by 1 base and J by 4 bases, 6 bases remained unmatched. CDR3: CASSLGGTRSYEQYF. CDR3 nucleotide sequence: TGTGCCAGCAGCTTAGGAGGGACTAGGTCTTACGAGCAGTACTTC.

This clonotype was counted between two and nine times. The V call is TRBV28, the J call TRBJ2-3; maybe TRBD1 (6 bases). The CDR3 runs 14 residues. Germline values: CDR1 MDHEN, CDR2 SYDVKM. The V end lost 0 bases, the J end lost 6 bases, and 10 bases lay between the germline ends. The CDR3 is CASSLWGAEDTQYF. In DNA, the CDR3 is TGTGCCAGCAGTTTATGGGGGGCGGAGGATACGCAGTATTTT.

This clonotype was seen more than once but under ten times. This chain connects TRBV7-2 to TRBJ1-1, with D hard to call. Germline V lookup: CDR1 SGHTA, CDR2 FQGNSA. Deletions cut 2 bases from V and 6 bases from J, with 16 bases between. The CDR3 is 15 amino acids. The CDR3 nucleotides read TGTGCCAGCAGCTTAATCTTCCGGGGATGGTCTGAAGCTTTCTTT. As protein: CASSLIFRGWSEAFF. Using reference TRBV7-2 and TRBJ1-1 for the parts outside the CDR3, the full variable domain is GAGVSQSPSNKVTEKGKDVELRCDPISGHTALYWYRQSLGQGLEFLIYFQGNSAPDKSGLPSDRFSAERTGGSVSTLTIQRTQQEDSAVYLCASSLIFRGWSEAFFGQGTRLTVV.

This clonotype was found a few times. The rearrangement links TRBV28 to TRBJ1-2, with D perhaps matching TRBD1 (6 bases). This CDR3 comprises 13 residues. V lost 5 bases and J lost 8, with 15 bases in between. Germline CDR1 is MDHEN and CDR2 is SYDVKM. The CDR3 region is CASSPPDSPGYTF. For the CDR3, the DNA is TGTGCCAGCAGTCCCCCGGACAGTCCGGGCTACACCTTC.

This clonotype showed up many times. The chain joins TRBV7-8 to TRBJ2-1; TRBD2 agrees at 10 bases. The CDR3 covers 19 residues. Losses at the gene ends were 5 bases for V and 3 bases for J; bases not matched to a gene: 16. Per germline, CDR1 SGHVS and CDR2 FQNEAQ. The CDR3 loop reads CASSARRLAGEIFYNEQFF. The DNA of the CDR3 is TGTGCCAGCAGCGCGAGGAGGCTAGCGGGAGAGATCTTCTACAATGAGCAGTTCTTC.

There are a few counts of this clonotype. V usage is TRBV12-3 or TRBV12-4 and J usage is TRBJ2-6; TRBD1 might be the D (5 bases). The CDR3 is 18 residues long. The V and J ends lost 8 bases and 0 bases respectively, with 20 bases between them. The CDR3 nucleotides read TGTGCCAGCGCGTTGAGACGGACACAGCGCTCTGGGGCCAACGTCCTGACTTTC. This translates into CASALRRTQRSGANVLTF.

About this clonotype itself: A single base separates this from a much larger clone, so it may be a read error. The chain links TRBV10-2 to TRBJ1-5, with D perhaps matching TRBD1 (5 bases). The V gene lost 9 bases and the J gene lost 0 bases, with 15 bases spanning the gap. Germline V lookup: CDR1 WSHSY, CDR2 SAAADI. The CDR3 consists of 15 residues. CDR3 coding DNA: TGCGCCAGAAGGCCCGCTGGGGCTAGCAATCAGCCCCAGCATTTT. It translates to CARRPAGASNQPQHF.

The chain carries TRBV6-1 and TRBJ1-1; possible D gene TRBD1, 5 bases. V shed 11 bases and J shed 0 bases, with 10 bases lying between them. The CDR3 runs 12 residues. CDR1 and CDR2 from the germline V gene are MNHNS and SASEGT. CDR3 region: CAGGIMNTEAFF. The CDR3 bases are TGTGCCGGGGGGATCATGAACACTGAAGCTTTCTTT.

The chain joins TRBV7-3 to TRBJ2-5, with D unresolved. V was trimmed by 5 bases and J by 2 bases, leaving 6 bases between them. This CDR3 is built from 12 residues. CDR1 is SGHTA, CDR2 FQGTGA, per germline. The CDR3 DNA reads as TGTGCCAGCAGCACCGATCAAGAGACCCAGTACTTC. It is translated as CASSTDQETQYF.

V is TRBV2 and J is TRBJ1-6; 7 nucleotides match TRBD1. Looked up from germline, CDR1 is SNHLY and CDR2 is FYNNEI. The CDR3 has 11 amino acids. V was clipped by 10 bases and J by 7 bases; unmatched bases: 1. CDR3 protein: CATQGNSPLHF. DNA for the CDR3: TGTGCCACACAGGGGAATTCACCCCTCCACTTT.

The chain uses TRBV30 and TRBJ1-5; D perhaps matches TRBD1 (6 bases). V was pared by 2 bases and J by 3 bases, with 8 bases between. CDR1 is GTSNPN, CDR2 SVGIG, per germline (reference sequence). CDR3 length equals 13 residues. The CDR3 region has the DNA TGTGCCTGGAGTAGACAGGCCAATCAGCCCCAGCATTTT. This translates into CAWSRQANQPQHF.

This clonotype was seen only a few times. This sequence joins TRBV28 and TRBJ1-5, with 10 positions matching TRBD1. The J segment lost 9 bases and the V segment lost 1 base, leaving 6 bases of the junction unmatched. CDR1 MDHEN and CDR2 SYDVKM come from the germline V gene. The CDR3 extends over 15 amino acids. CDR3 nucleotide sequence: TGTGCCAGCAGTTTATTCGGACAGGGGGATTTGCCCCAGCATTTT. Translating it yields CASSLFGQGDLPQHF.

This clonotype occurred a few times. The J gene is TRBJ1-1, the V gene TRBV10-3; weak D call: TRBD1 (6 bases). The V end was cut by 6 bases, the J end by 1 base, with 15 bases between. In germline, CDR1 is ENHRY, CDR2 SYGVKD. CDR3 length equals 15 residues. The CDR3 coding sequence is TGTGCCATCAGGGGCATGGACAGAGCGAACACTGAAGCTTTCTTT. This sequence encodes CAIRGMDRANTEAFF.

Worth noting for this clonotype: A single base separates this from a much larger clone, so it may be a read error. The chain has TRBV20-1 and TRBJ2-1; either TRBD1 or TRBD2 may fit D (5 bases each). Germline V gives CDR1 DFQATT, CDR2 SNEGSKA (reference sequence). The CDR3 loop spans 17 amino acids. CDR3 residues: CSAPGTGVNRLYKEQFF. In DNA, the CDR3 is TGCAGTGCGCCCGGGACCGGTGTTAACCGCCTATACAAGGAGCAGTTCTTC.

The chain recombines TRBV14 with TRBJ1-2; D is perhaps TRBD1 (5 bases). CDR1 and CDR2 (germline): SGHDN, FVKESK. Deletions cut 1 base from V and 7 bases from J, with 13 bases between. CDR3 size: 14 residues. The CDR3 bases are TGTGCCAGCAGCCAAGGGAGTCAGGGCCCTGGCTACACCTTC. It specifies CASSQGSQGPGYTF. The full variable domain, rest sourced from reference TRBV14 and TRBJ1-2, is EAGVTQFPSHSVIEKGQTVTLRCDPISGHDNLYWYRRVMGKEIKFLLHFVKESKQDESGMPNNRFLAERTGGTYSTLKVQPAELEDSGVYFCASSQGSQGPGYTFGSGTRLTVV.

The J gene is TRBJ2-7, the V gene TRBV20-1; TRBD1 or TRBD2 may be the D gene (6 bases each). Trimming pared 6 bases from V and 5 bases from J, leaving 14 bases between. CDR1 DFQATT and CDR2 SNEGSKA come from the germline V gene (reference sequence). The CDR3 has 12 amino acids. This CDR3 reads CSAGGRADEQYF. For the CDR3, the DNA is TGCAGTGCCGGGGGCAGGGCTGACGAGCAGTACTTC.

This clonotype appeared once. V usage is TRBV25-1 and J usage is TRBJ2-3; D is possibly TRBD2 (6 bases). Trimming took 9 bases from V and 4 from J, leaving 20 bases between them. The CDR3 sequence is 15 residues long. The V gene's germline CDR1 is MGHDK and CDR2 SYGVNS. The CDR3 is CASRLGGVGPDTQYF. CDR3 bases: TGTGCCAGTAGACTTGGCGGGGTGGGGCCAGATACGCAGTATTTT.

The CDR3 nucleotides read TGTGCCATGTCCGGGACTAGCGGGAGGCAAACCTACGAGCAGTACTTC. Its protein product is CAMSGTSGRQTYEQYF. The rearrangement uses TRBV10-3 and TRBJ2-7; 15 nucleotides match TRBD2. The CDR3 contains 16 residues. The V gene end was trimmed by 9 bases and the J gene end by 2 bases; junction bases not matched to a gene: 8. Per germline, CDR1 ENHRY and CDR2 SYGVKD.

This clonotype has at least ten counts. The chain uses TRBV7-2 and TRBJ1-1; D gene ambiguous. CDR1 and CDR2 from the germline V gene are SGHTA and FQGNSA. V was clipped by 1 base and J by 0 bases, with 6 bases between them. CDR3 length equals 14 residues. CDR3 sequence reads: CASSLGVVNTEAFF. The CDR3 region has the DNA TGTGCCAGCAGCTTAGGGGTAGTGAACACTGAAGCTTTCTTT.

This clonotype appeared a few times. CDR3 loop: CASSLGYVNEQFF. For the CDR3, the DNA is TGTGCCAGCAGCTTAGGCTACGTCAATGAGCAGTTCTTC. The rearrangement uses TRBV7-2 and TRBJ2-1; D is ambiguous. Trimming removed 1 base at V and 6 bases at J, with 7 bases between. From germline, CDR1 is SGHTA and CDR2 FQGNSA. The CDR3 has 13 amino acids.

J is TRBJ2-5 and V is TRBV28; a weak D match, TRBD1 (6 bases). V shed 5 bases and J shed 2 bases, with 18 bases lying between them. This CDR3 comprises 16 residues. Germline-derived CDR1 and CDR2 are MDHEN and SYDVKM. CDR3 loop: CASSPHIGQGQETQYF. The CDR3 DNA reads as TGTGCCAGCAGTCCCCATATTGGGCAGGGGCAAGAGACCCAGTACTTC.

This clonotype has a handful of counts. The CDR3 region is CASSAGQDYNEQFF. The CDR3 coding sequence is TGTGCCAGCAGTGCGGGACAGGACTACAATGAGCAGTTCTTC. The chain combines TRBV6-1 with TRBJ2-1, with TRBD1 identical over 8 bases. The CDR3 totals 14 residues. V shed 4 bases and J 3 bases; nucleotides not matched to a gene: 2. Per the germline V gene, CDR1 is MNHNS and CDR2 is SASEGT.

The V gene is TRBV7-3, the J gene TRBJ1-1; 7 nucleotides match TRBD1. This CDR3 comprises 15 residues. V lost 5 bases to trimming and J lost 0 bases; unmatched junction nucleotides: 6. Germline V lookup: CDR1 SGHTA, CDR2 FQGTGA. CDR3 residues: CASSETGQLNTEAFF. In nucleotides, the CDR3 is TGTGCCAGCAGCGAAACGGGACAGCTGAACACTGAAGCTTTCTTT.

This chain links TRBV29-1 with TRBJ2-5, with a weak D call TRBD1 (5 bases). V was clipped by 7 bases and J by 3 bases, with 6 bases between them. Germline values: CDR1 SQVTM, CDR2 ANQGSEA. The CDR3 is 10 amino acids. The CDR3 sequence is CSAGKETQYF. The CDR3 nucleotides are TGCAGCGCAGGGAAAGAGACCCAGTACTTC.

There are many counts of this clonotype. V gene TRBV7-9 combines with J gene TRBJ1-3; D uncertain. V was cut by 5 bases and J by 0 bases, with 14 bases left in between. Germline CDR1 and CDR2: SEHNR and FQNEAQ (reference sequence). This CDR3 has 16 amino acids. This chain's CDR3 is CASSLIEGTSGNTIYF. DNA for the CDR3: TGTGCCAGCAGCCTGATCGAGGGTACCTCTGGAAACACCATATATTTT.

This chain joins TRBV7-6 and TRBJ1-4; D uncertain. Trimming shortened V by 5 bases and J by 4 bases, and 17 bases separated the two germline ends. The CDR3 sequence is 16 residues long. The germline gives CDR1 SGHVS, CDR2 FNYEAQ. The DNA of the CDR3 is TGTGCCAGCAGCCGCCTCCCGGGCTCAAGTAATGAAAAACTGTTTTTT. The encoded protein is CASSRLPGSSNEKLFF.

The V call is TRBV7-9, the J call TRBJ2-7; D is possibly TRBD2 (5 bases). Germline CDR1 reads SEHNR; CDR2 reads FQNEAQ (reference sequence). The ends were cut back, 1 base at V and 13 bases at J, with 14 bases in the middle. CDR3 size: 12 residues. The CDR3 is CASSLESGKGYF. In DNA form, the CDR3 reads TGTGCCAGCAGCTTAGAGTCGGGGAAGGGTTACTTC.